These 8 T cell receptor beta chains were all obtained from the same sample, sequenced in a study of cytomegalovirus exposure and HLA in healthy donors. The primer mix had 60 Vbeta and 13 Jbeta primers. Sequencing used immunoSEQ multiplex PCR; TCRdb keeps in-frame clones, though not all of them. The repertoire holds around 100,000 clones, with 67% as singletons. The sequencing input was PBMCs. These receptors came from a man aged 18 to 35 in good health and CMV-seropositive.

The chain carries TRBV7-2 and TRBJ1-2; D is unclear. V lost 1 base to trimming and J lost 5 bases, with 14 bases between them. Germline V gene lookup returns CDR1 SGHTA and CDR2 FQGNSA. The CDR3 consists of 15 residues. The CDR3 loop reads CASSLVVQAAYGYTF. The CDR3 DNA reads as TGTGCCAGCAGCTTAGTTGTTCAGGCTGCTTATGGCTACACCTTC.

The rearrangement links TRBV5-1 to TRBJ2-3, with D hard to call. V lost 0 bases and J 6 bases, leaving 20 bases between the germline ends. Germline lookup yields CDR1 SGHRS and CDR2 YFSETQ. This CDR3 contains 17 residues. For the CDR3, the DNA is TGCGCCAGCAGCTTGGGGCACAGAGACGTCCCTCTGGATACGCAGTATTTT. It codes for CASSLGHRDVPLDTQYF.

The V call is TRBV6-1, the J call TRBJ2-5, with D possibly matching TRBD2 (6 bases). The CDR3 is 13 amino acids. Trimming removed 6 bases at V and 4 bases at J, with 12 bases between. Germline V gene sequence: CDR1 MNHNS, CDR2 SASEGT. This chain's CDR3 is CASRFGGIETQYF. The CDR3 DNA reads TGTGCCAGCAGATTCGGGGGTATAGAGACCCAGTACTTC.

This rearrangement joins TRBV27 to TRBJ2-7; D remains ambiguous. V lost 5 bases and J 1 base, leaving 9 bases between the germline ends. The CDR3 has 13 amino acids. Germline values: CDR1 MNHEY, CDR2 SMNVEV (reference sequence). The CDR3 sequence: CASSSANSYEQYF. The CDR3 region has the DNA TGTGCCAGCAGTAGCGCCAATTCCTACGAGCAGTACTTC.

The chain links TRBV7-2 to TRBJ2-7; 10 bases are a match to TRBD2. V lost 1 base to trimming and J lost 0 bases; unmatched junction nucleotides: 3. The CDR3 length is 16 residues. CDR1 and CDR2 from the germline V gene are SGHTA and FQGNSA. The CDR3 region is CASSLGTSGTSYEQYF. In nucleotides, the CDR3 is TGTGCCAGCAGCTTAGGGACTAGCGGCACCTCCTACGAGCAGTACTTC.

V gene TRBV11-3 combines with J gene TRBJ2-7; no definite D call. V gave up 4 bases and J gave up 3 bases, with 7 bases separating them. This CDR3 has 12 residues. CDR1 is SGHNT and CDR2 is YENEEA in the germline V gene. DNA of the CDR3: TGTGCCAGCAGCTCAAACATCTACGAGCAGTACTTC. Its protein is CASSSNIYEQYF.

The chain combines TRBV11-2 with TRBJ1-2; 9 bases fit TRBD1. From germline, CDR1 is SGHAT and CDR2 FQNNGV. The CDR3 totals 17 residues. With 0 bases clipped from V and 4 bases from J, the junction kept 9 bases outside the gene matches. This chain's CDR3 is CASSLDAGTGRVYGYTF. CDR3 sequence (DNA): TGTGCCAGCAGCTTAGATGCTGGGACAGGGAGGGTCTATGGCTACACCTTC.

The chain is built from TRBV6-5 and TRBJ1-3; 9 bases agree with TRBD1. CDR1 MNHEY and CDR2 SVGAGI come from the germline V gene. This CDR3 region has 14 residues. Losses at the gene ends were 5 bases for V and 4 bases for J; bases not matched to a gene: 3. The CDR3 sequence: CASSTGTGGNTIYF. The DNA for the CDR3 is TGTGCCAGCAGTACCGGGACAGGGGGAAACACCATATATTTT.